The rows below give T cell receptor beta chains drawn from one sample of a study of tumor-infiltrating lymphocytes in primary liver carcinoma. TCRdb re-called the multiplex PCR reads with MiXCR, one entry per CDR3 protein. The sample gives more than 150,000 distinct CDR3 sequences, less than 65% of which show up once; 65% to 80% is in the top ten. The sequenced material came from peripheral blood. The source is a man aged 40-55 years with primary liver carcinoma and hepatitis B virus infection. Each CDR3 is given without its conserved first and last residue. Clone size appears in some rows only: once, few, many, or a class for an expanded clone.

. TRBV4-1 ASSPYSGTGGADTQY
. TRBV12-3/TRBV12-4 ASSFNSRETQY
many TRBV11-2 ASSKTDRTYEQY
few TRBV7-9 ASSLGQGISGNTIY
. TRBV4-1 ASSQDYGRIPAAGDIEIQY
many TRBV11-2 ASSPGPHPSYNEQF
medium-sized TRBV14 ASSQDRAEAF
once TRBV5-4 ASSSGLGEGEQF
few TRBV5-6 ASSLASGAVPQETQY
. TRBV4-2 ASSQEGTTTYEQY
. TRBV28 ASSLSTIEQF
once TRBV12-3/TRBV12-4 ASSLGGFPCEAL
. TRBV6-5 ASSLEAGGRDEQY
. TRBV29-1 STGSGGSYGYT
once TRBV6-2/TRBV6-3 ASRQFIGTRRNIQY
. TRBV11-1 ASLGTALVYEQY
. TRBV14 ASSQDSGTVNTGELF
once TRBV6-1 ATSEDRDISRPQH
few TRBV4-1 ASSLGTSVEDTQY
. TRBV6-5 AGSPPGGVAGELF
. TRBV5-1 ASSSEGDSYEQY
. TRBV11-2 ASSSTDGVYEWY
. TRBV11-2 ASSLYGTGGRTNTQY
many TRBV11-2 ASSLGVGNYEQY
once TRBV28 ASLDWANTEELF
many TRBV10-3 AIRGQLTPYEQY
few TRBV4-1 ASSQGTRGSPLH
. TRBV4-1 ASSPLSSHTEQF
. TRBV4-2 ASIRDEAGNTIY
. TRBV6-1 ASSAPTEGTEAF
few TRBV10-3 ATTPVRDYHEQF
few TRBV12-3/TRBV12-4 ASSPGLEGVEQF
once TRBV11-2 ASGLGRGTYEQY
many TRBV11-2 ASSLLRTYEQY
. TRBV29-1 SVTGTREVVGTDTQY
. TRBV30 AWSVSTTQETQY
. TRBV11-3 ASNSGVSNNEQF
. TRBV30 AWSVRVNQPHH
. TRBV12-3/TRBV12-4 ASSSGTGLEQY
. TRBV6-5 ASSSGMAKNIQY
. TRBV6-5 ASSRPSSGSLNEQF
. TRBV14 AISQERGYTGELF
. TRBV12-3/TRBV12-4 ASSPGWDEKLF
. TRBV4-1 ASSLGVGGQETQY
. TRBV19 ASSGDFTNTGELF
. TRBV29-1 SVEYLRGTEAF
. TRBV19 ASGHQGGGNEQF
many TRBV12-3/TRBV12-4 ASSRGTDTQY
. TRBV2 ASTRGSGISYEQY
. TRBV6-5 ASSSIAGGPIEQL
. TRBV2 ASSAGLPGLTYEQY
. TRBV29-1 SVGHEKLF
. TRBV29-1 SVPTSGNYNEQF
. TRBV6-1 AARTGGDNEQY
many TRBV6-5 ASSYRDRGDEQY
. TRBV11-2 ASSISREDEQF
. TRBV21-1 ASSKSGYT
. TRBV29-1 SVEGIRAPGEGQF
. TRBV6-5 ASSYRPTRTPNIEAF
. TRBV7-8 ASSTRGRYNEQF